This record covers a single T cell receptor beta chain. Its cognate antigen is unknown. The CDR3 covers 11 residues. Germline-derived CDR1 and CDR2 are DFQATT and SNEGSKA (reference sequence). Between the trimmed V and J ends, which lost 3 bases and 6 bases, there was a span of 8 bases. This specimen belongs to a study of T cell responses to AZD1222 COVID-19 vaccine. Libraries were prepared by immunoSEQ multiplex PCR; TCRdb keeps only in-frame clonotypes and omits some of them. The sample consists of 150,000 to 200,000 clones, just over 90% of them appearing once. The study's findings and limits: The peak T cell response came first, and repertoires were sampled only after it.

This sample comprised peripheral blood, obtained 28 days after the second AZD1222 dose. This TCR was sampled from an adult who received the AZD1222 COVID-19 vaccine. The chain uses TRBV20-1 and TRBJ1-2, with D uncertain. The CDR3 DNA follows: TGCAGTGCTAGGGTCCGGGATGGCTACACCTTC. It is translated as CSARVRDGYTF.